This T cell receptor (beta chain) stems from a study of blood T cell repertoires in COVID-19 (dated by TCRdb to about 2020). Concerning the study at large: Samples from collaborators originated in the United States, Italy and Spain and spanned both the acute and convalescent phases of COVID-19. The material from the prospective study consisted of cDNA or gDNA derived from T cells, B-cell-depleted T cells, or PBMCs. Subjects who had been exposed to COVID-19, were actively infected with it, or had recovered from it provided the deeply sampled blood TCRbeta repertoires that made up the dataset. The repertoires were released in a freely available public database intended as a resource for research on the immune response to SARS-CoV-2. The samples were drawn from the first 160 participants of the ongoing ImmuneRACE study and from 1,254 subjects provided by 6 global collaborators. Nearly every sample came with metadata listing a de-identified subject ID, COVID-19 status, age in years and sex. Where available, HLA class I and class II types were obtained from metadata supplied by the sample provider rather than from assay-based typing.

V drops 4 bases and J drops 0 bases, leaving 8 bases in between. The CDR3 spans 13 residues, from the cysteine through the phenylalanine. Just CDR3 DNA is preserved here, 39 bases in frame from base 1. CDR1 and CDR2, looked up from the germline V gene, are SGHRS and YFSETQ. TCRbeta CDR3 regions were amplified from genomic DNA using the immunoSEQ Assay, a bias-controlled multiplex PCR. Per the original workflow: Nucleated cell counts per sample were estimated from amplification of reference gene primers within the assay. To quantify the absolute abundance of each unique TCRbeta CDR3 rearrangement, sequence reads were collapsed and filtered. For each sample, productive Simpson clonality was calculated as the square root of Simpson's diversity index over productive rearrangements. This is the immuneACCESS table as TCRdb keeps it, with only in-frame sequences that have V and J called. A part of the clones is gone; compared with another copy, unresolved V genes explain less than half, and the rest is unexplained. V, J and clone size reflect that table, while D and trimming were determined from the DNA. For this sample the table gives a few hundred thousand clones, of which approximately 81% were detected only once. The ten largest clones add up to 4.5% to 5.5% of the sample.

Samples from volunteer blood donors who had recovered from COVID-19 were contributed by a second Seattle source. Each collaborating institution followed its own protocols to collect whole blood in K2EDTA tubes. For TCRbeta analysis, collaborators shipped samples as frozen whole blood, isolated PBMCs, or DNA extracted from either of those sample types. In the case of this clone: The specificity of this receptor is unknown. No much larger clonotype is one base removed from it; base qualities were not supplied.

The study at large found these results: How much clinical and demographic metadata was included differed by source and by participant, and the metadata was provided uncurated.

This chain joins TRBV5-1 to TRBJ2-7, and possibly TRBD1, on 6 matching bases. Sequenced material: peripheral blood. This TCR was recovered from a woman aged 55-69 years who had recovered from COVID-19. The DNA sequence follows: TGCGCCAGCAGCCGACAGGTCTCCTACGAGCAGTACTTC. Translated, this gives CASSRQVSYEQYF.